This T cell receptor (beta chain) was found in a study of blood T cell repertoires in COVID-19. Study-wide context: The United States, Italy and Spain provided the acute and convalescent COVID-19 samples. Nucleic acid was either cDNA or gDNA, and it came from T cells, B-cell-depleted T cells, or PBMCs.

The germline V and J ends were trimmed by 3 bases and 5 bases, with 10 bases remaining between them. This CDR3 has 12 residues. CDR1 is SQVTM, CDR2 ANQGSEA, per germline. Authors' analysis steps: Quantification of nucleated cells was approximated via reference gene primer amplification. Produced via immunoSEQ multiplex PCR; TCRdb's table is partial and in-frame only. The DNA was the basis for D and trimming; V, J and clone size are from that table. This sample has 150,000 or so clones, with 84% found just once. Input material: peripheral blood. This TCR was recovered from a woman of 80 years or more with acute or convalescent COVID-19. V and J are TRBV29-1 and TRBJ1-2, with D possibly TRBD1 on 6 matching bases. In DNA, the CDR3 is TGCAGCGTTGAGGGGGCCGTTTATGGCTACACCTTC. Protein product: CSVEGAVYGYTF.